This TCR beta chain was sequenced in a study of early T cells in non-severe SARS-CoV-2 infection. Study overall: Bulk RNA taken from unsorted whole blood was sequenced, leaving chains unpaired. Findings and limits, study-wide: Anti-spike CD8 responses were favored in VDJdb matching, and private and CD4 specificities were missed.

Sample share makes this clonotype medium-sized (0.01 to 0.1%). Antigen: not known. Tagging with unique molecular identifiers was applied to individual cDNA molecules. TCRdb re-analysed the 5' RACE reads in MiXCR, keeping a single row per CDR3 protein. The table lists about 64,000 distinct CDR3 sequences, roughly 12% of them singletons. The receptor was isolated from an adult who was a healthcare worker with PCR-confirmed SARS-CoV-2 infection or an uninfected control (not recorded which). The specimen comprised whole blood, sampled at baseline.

The chain's CDR3 is CASSDRDTGELFF. The CDR3 bases are TGTGCCAGCAGTGACAGGGACACCGGGGAGCTGTTTTTT. The V gene is TRBV6-4, the J gene TRBJ2-2, with no clear D. Trimming left V 2 bases short and J 3 bases short, with 4 bases between. There are 13 residues in the CDR3. The V gene's germline CDR1 is MRHNA and CDR2 SNTAGT.